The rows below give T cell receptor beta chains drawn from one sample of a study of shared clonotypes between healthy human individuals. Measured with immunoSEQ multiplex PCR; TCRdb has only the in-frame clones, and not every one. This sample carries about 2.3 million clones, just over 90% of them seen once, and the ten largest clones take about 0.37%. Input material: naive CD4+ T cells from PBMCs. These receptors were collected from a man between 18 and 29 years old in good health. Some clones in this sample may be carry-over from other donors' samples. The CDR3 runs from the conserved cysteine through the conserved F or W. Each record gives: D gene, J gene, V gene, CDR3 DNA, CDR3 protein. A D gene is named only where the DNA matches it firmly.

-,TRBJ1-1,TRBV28,TGTGCCAGCAGTCCGTGGACAGCGTACACTGAAGCTTTCTTT,CASSPWTAYTEAFF
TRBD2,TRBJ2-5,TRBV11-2,TGTGCCAGCAGCCCCGAGATAGCGGGAGTCAGAGAGACCCAGTACTTC,CASSPEIAGVRETQYF
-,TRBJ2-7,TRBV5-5,TGTGCCAGCAGCCCCTATTCACCCGGCGAGCAGTACTTC,CASSPYSPGEQYF
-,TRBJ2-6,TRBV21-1,TGTGCCAGCAGCACCCTGGGGCAGGGGGCGGCCGGGGCCAACGTCCTGACTTTC,CASSTLGQGAAGANVLTF
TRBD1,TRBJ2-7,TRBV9,TGTGCCAGCAGCGTAGCAGGGGGAGTAGGCTACGAGCAGTACTTC,CASSVAGGVGYEQYF
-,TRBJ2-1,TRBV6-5,TGTGCCAGCAGTTATACAGCGTCTGCTTTCTATGAGCAGTTCTTC,CASSYTASAFYEQFF
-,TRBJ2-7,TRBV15,TGTGCCACCAGCAAGGCAGGGGGGGGTGACTACGAGCAGTACTTC,CATSKAGGGDYEQYF
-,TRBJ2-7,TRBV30,TGTGCCTGGAGTGTAAGGGGGGACCCGGGAACCTACGAGCAGTACTTC,CAWSVRGDPGTYEQYF
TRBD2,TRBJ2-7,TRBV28,TGTGCCAGCAGCACTCGCGGGACTAGCGGGAAGGGCGAGCAGTACTTC,CASSTRGTSGKGEQYF
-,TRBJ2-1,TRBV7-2,TGTGCCAGCAGCTCGTGGGCGGGAAACAATGAGCAGTTCTTC,CASSSWAGNNEQFF
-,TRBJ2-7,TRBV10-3,TGTGCCATCAGTGAATGGACAGGCGGGCGGGAGGCCTACGAGCAGTACTTC,CAISEWTGGREAYEQYF